Each of the 22 T cell receptor beta chains below was sequenced from the same sample in a study of blood T cells in healthy people across ages. A sample-barcoded 5' primer and a J-beta primer mix were used in a second PCR of roughly 7 to 11 cycles. TCRdb re-called the 5' RACE reads with MiXCR, one entry per CDR3 protein. Seen here are roughly 560,000 distinct CDR3 sequences, approximately 25% observed once, and the top ten hold just under 9%. Separately, the same data were catalogued under a study of T cells of mothers and their children.

Sequenced input: blood. The receptors here all came from a boy younger than 18 in good health.

This clonotype was observed a handful of times. V gene TRBV3-1 combines with J gene TRBJ2-5; the D gene is possibly TRBD2 (6 bases). The CDR3 sequence is 14 residues long. With 1 base removed from V and 5 bases from J, the gap between germline ends came to 11 bases. Germline CDR1 reads LGHDT; CDR2 reads YNNKEL (reference sequence). The CDR3 bases are TGTGCCAGCAGCCAAGTGGAGGGGAGCGAGACCCAGTACTTC. Translation: CASSQVEGSETQYF.

The chain recombines TRBV9 with TRBJ1-2, with D perhaps matching TRBD1 (6 bases). This CDR3 region has 14 residues. V lost 3 bases, J lost 6 bases, and 15 bases lay in between. Germline assignment: CDR1 SGDLS and CDR2 YYNGEE. The CDR3 here is CASSAQGLVDGYTF. Written as DNA, the CDR3 is TGTGCCAGCAGCGCGCAGGGGTTGGTCGATGGCTACACCTTC. Supplemented by reference TRBV9 and TRBJ1-2, the full variable domain reads DSGVTQTPKHLITATGQRVTLRCSPRSGDLSVYWYQQSLDQGLQFLIQYYNGEERAKGNILERFSAQQFPDLHSELNLSSLELGDSALYFCASSAQGLVDGYTFGSGTRLTVV.

This clonotype came up a few times. This chain links TRBV7-8 with TRBJ2-2, with D possibly being TRBD2 (5 bases). The CDR3 totals 17 residues. CDR1 and CDR2 (germline): SGHVS, FQNEAQ. V was trimmed by 2 bases and J by 0 bases, leaving 13 bases between them. CDR3 in DNA: TGTGCCAGCAGCTTACCCCCGGACTTCCCGAACACCGGGGAGCTGTTTTTT. It encodes CASSLPPDFPNTGELFF.

This clonotype was seen more than once but under ten times. This chain joins TRBV7-3 and TRBJ1-1, with 8 bases that match TRBD1. The junction had 10 bases not matched to a gene; V was cut back by 4 bases and J by 0 bases. Germline-derived CDR1 and CDR2 are SGHTA and FQGTGA. This CDR3 region has 17 residues. DNA of the CDR3: TGTGCCAGCAGCTACCCAGGGGGCCCTAGAATGAACACTGAAGCTTTCTTT. This sequence encodes CASSYPGGPRMNTEAFF. Full variable domain (outside the CDR3, taken from reference TRBV7-3 and TRBJ1-1): GAGVSQTPSNKVTEKGKYVELRCDPISGHTALYWYRQSLGQGPEFLIYFQGTGAADDSGLPNDRFFAVRPEGSVSTLKIQRTERGDSAVYLCASSYPGGPRMNTEAFFGQGTRLTVV.

This clonotype appeared a few times. The rearrangement uses TRBV6-5 and TRBJ2-5; D assignment may be TRBD1 or TRBD2 (5 bases each). The length of the CDR3 is 15 residues. Germline CDR1 is MNHEY and CDR2 is SVGAGI. V lost 2 bases and J 5 bases, leaving 15 bases between the germline ends. The CDR3, as DNA: TGTGCCAGCAGTTACACAGGAGCGGTGTCGGAGACCCAGTACTTC. Protein sequence: CASSYTGAVSETQYF.

This clonotype came up a few times. The rearrangement links TRBV6-1 to TRBJ1-5; TRBD1 aligns across 9 bases. V lost 6 bases, J lost 0 bases, and 9 bases stayed unmatched. This CDR3 contains 17 residues. Germline loops: CDR1 MNHNS, CDR2 SASEGT. CDR3 nucleotide sequence: TGTGCCAGCAGGGAGCTGGGACAGGGCTATAGCAATCAGCCCCAGCATTTT. Translated: CASRELGQGYSNQPQHF.

The chain has TRBV6-2 or TRBV6-3 and TRBJ2-7; 7 bases are shared with TRBD1. The CDR3 has 15 amino acids. Germline CDR1 is MNHEY and CDR2 is SVGEGT. V was clipped by 2 bases and J by 2 bases; unmatched bases: 6. This CDR3 reads CASSYGDSGTYEQYF. DNA of the CDR3: TGTGCCAGCAGTTACGGGGACAGTGGAACCTACGAGCAGTACTTC.

This clonotype has just a few counts. This rearrangement joins TRBV20-1 to TRBJ2-5, with 7 bases lining up with TRBD1. Germline loops: CDR1 DFQATT, CDR2 SNEGSKA (reference sequence). Trimming took 3 bases from V and 3 from J; bases not matched to a gene: 10. The CDR3 totals 15 residues. Here the CDR3 reads CSARGLQGSEETQYF. CDR3 DNA sequence: TGCAGTGCTAGGGGGCTACAGGGGTCGGAAGAGACCCAGTACTTC.

In its sample, this clonotype was seen a few times. This chain uses TRBV2 with TRBJ2-2; 7 bases fit TRBD2. V trimming: 5 bases; J trimming: 7 bases; junction bases outside the gene matches: 16. Germline CDR1 and CDR2: SNHLY and FYNNEI. The CDR3 is made up of 17 amino acids. The CDR3 DNA reads TGTGCCAGCAGTCCGAGCCTTTACCGGGGGGAGTTCGGGGAGCTGTTTTTT. Its translation is CASSPSLYRGEFGELFF.

The chain carries TRBV6-2 or TRBV6-3 and TRBJ1-1, with D perhaps TRBD1 (6 bases). Trimming cost V 5 bases and J 8 bases, with 18 bases left between them. This CDR3 region has 14 residues. Germline V lookup: CDR1 MNHEY, CDR2 SVGEGT. The CDR3 bases are TGTGCCAGCAGTCCCGACAGGCGTAAATCCGAAGCTTTCTTT. Its translation is CASSPDRRKSEAFF.

Details on this clonotype: Relative to the germline gene, one junction end is altered; a read error may explain this. The CDR3 is CASGLPSGVEQYF. Here the CDR3 DNA reads TGTGCCAGCGGCTTGCCCTCGGGAGTCGAGCAGTACTTC. The chain links TRBV7-2 to TRBJ2-7; possibly TRBD2 for D (6 bases). This CDR3 is built from 13 residues. The germline V gene encodes CDR1 SGHTA and CDR2 FQGNSA.

In its sample, this clonotype was seen a few times. This chain joins TRBV7-9 and TRBJ2-7, with D perhaps matching TRBD1 (6 bases). Trimming stripped 4 bases from V and 6 bases from J, with 10 bases between. This CDR3 is 12 amino acids long. Germline assignment: CDR1 SEHNR and CDR2 FQNEAQ (reference sequence). CDR3 loop: CASSSGVPEQYF. The CDR3 nucleotides are TGTGCCAGCAGCTCAGGGGTTCCCGAGCAGTACTTC.

The chain links TRBV6-2 or TRBV6-3 to TRBJ2-5; 10 nucleotides line up with TRBD2. V dropped 7 bases and J dropped 2; count of bases not matched to a gene: 19. The V gene's germline CDR1 is MNHEY and CDR2 SVGEGT. The CDR3 sequence is 19 residues long. The CDR3 DNA sequence: TGTGCCAGCAAGGCCCCGGGACTAGCGTCCCACGGAGAGCAAGAGACCCAGTACTTC. It specifies CASKAPGLASHGEQETQYF.

The chain employs TRBV4-2 and TRBJ2-7; D possibly corresponds to TRBD2 (5 bases). The CDR3 loop spans 16 amino acids. V was trimmed by 0 bases and J by 0 bases, leaving 12 bases between them. Germline values: CDR1 LGHNA, CDR2 YNFKEQ. In nucleotides, the CDR3 is TGTGCCAGCAGCCAAGATGACACAGCGGACTCCTACGAGCAGTACTTC. Amino acid sequence: CASSQDDTADSYEQYF.

This sequence joins TRBV27 and TRBJ2-7; tentative D call: TRBD1 (6 bases). The germline CDR1 and CDR2 sequences are MNHEY and SMNVEV (reference sequence). The CDR3 covers 15 residues. Trimming took off 6 bases at V and 5 bases at J, with 20 bases between the two ends. This chain's CDR3 is CASSLEGGVGHEQYF. The CDR3 nucleotides read TGTGCCAGCAGCTTGGAAGGGGGAGTCGGTCACGAGCAGTACTTC.

The chain carries TRBV24-1 and TRBJ2-5; 15 bases agree with TRBD2. CDR1 is KGHDR, CDR2 SFDVKD, per germline. The CDR3 totals 16 residues. Unmatched junction bases numbered 2, after V lost 3 bases and J lost 4 bases. CDR3 bases: TGTGCCACCAGTGATGCGGGACTAGCGGGAGGAGAGACCCAGTACTTC. It codes for CATSDAGLAGGETQYF.

As to this clonotype: The junction departs from the called germline gene at one end, perhaps through a read error. The rearrangement links TRBV5-1 to TRBJ1-2; the D gene is possibly TRBD1 (6 bases). CDR3 length equals 12 residues. The germline gives CDR1 SGHRS, CDR2 YFSETQ. Here the CDR3 reads CASRGADYGYTF. In DNA form, the CDR3 reads TGCGCCAGCAGGGGGGCCGACTACGGCTACACTTTC.

Comments on this clonotype: Compared with germline, one end of the junction differs, possibly owing to a read error. The chain recombines TRBV10-3 with TRBJ2-7; 11 bases map to TRBD2. The CDR3 contains 17 residues. Per the germline V gene, CDR1 is ENHRY and CDR2 is SYGVKD. The CDR3 sequence: CAISPWTSGHNSYEQYF. The CDR3 DNA sequence: TGTGCCATCTCACCGTGGACTAGCGGGCATAACTCCTACGAGCAATACTTC.

V gene TRBV7-9 combines with J gene TRBJ2-1, with a possible D match to TRBD1 (5 bases). The V end was cut by 5 bases, the J end by 3 bases, with 20 bases between. Germline V gene data show CDR1 as SEHNR and CDR2 as FQNEAQ (reference sequence). The CDR3 is 17 amino acids. Here the CDR3 DNA reads TGTGCCAGCAGCCCGACCCAAAGGACAAGAGGCTACAATGAGCAGTTCTTC. Translating gives CASSPTQRTRGYNEQFF.

This clonotype was seen only once. This sequence joins TRBV9 and TRBJ2-5; 8 bases fit TRBD1. The end of the DNA fits TRBJ2-1 better, so the J call may be wrong. CDR1 is SGDLS, CDR2 YYNGEE, per germline. The CDR3 is made up of 15 amino acids. CDR3 DNA sequence: TGTGCCAGCAGCGTCGCAGGGGGCAAGTACAATGAGCAGTTCTTC. Translation gives CASSVAGGKYNEQFF.

This chain links TRBV20-1 with TRBJ1-1; D gene unclear. Germline V gene lookup returns CDR1 DFQATT and CDR2 SNEGSKA (reference sequence). V was shortened by 3 bases and J by 1 base, with 3 bases between the two germline ends. CDR3 size: 11 residues. CDR3 protein: CSASSNTEAFF. CDR3 DNA: TGCAGTGCTAGTTCGAACACTGAAGCTTTCTTT.

The chain couples TRBV27 to TRBJ2-5; 9 bases align to TRBD1. Germline trimming cut 3 bases from V and 11 bases from J; bases unmatched to any gene: 7. CDR3 size: 13 residues. Germline V gene data show CDR1 as MNHEY and CDR2 as SMNVEV (reference sequence). The CDR3 loop reads CASSFTTGGEQYF. CDR3 bases: TGTGCCAGCAGTTTCACGACAGGGGGTGAGCAGTACTTC.